This T cell receptor (beta chain) was retrieved from a study of T cells in pancreatic ductal adenocarcinoma. The CDR3 consists of 11 residues. V shed 1 base and J 6 bases; nucleotides not matched to a gene: 0. Germline CDR1 SQVTM, CDR2 ANQGSEA. This clone came up once. Here immunoSEQ multiplex PCR was the method, and the copy in TCRdb shows in-frame clones only, minus some. The sample includes 97,000 or so clones, nearly 95% of them seen just once. Selected pancreatic ductal adenocarcinoma patients had undergone surgery without neoadjuvant therapy. The receptor comes from a human donor with pancreatic ductal adenocarcinoma. Source material: PBMCs. The chain combines TRBV29-1 with TRBJ2-7; 7 bases map to TRBD1. Here the CDR3 reads CSVEAGGEQYF. CDR3 bases: TGCAGCGTTGAAGCAGGGGGCGAGCAGTACTTC.